This TCR beta chain was found in a study of cytomegalovirus exposure and HLA in healthy donors. Worth noting for this clone: Its antigen is still unknown.

General study findings and limits: With later analysis, a missense DCLRE1C variant became linked to TCR beta V- and J-gene trimming. A later analysis revealed that TCR association rates differed between HLA loci, peaking at DRB1 and bottoming out at HLA-C. Common viral pathogens seemed to be connected with several of the most significant clusters, according to a later analysis.

PCR employed 60 Vbeta and 13 Jbeta primers. TCRdb keeps only in-frame clones here, not all; method: immunoSEQ multiplex PCR. The sample includes tens of thousands of clones, 70% of them seen just once. V dropped 2 bases and J dropped 4 bases, with 14 bases sitting between them. This CDR3 contains 15 residues. Germline CDR1 reads MNHNS; CDR2 reads SASEGT. This TCR was recovered from a woman between 50 and 59 years old in good health and CMV-seropositive. The chain is built from TRBV6-1 and TRBJ2-5; D is unclear. The sample was PBMCs. CDR3 DNA sequence: TGTGCCAGCAGTGAATCACTTTGGGCTGGAGAGACCCAGTACTTC. This sequence encodes CASSESLWAGETQYF.